This TCR beta chain appears in the sequencing data of a study of shared clonotypes between healthy human individuals. On the study more broadly: The study used three CD4 naive, three CD4 memory, two CD8 naive and one CD8 memory plate per donor. Findings and limits, study-wide: Estimated clonotype richness was generally higher in naive than memory subsets. Naive CD4 clonotypes overlapped across a few donors at approximately 5.3%.

Comments on this clone: Its antigen is currently unknown.

The germline V gene encodes CDR1 MNHNS and CDR2 SASEGT. Between the trimmed V and J ends, which lost 3 bases and 1 base, there was a span of 9 bases. The CDR3 runs 14 residues. In the sorted-subset replicate PCRs, about 190 ng DNA, tens of thousands of T cell genomes, was used. Measured with immunoSEQ multiplex PCR; TCRdb has only the in-frame clones, and not every one. Seen here are about 1.1 million clones, about 80% observed once, and the top ten hold around 0.6%. The chain combines TRBV6-1 with TRBJ1-1; no clear D. The sequenced sample was memory CD4+ T cells from PBMCs. Indicated subset: CD45RA-negative fraction. This sequence was found in a man younger than 35 in good health. Some clones in this sample may be carry-over from other donors' samples. CDR3 sequence reads: CASSDRQRNTEAFF. The CDR3 DNA is TGTGCCAGCAGTGACCGGCAAAGGAACACTGAAGCTTTCTTT.